This entry lists 3 T cell receptor beta chains sequenced from one sample in a study of OX40 agonist ivuxolimab in advanced cancers. Here immunoSEQ multiplex PCR was the method, and the copy in TCRdb shows in-frame clones only, minus some. Found here are 95,000 to 150,000 clones, 92% of them singletons; the top ten hold roughly 0.85%. The specimen comprised CD4+ or CD8+ T cells sorted from blood, sampled in a trial of the OX40 agonist ivuxolimab. The origin of the receptors is an adult with an advanced solid tumor such as melanoma, head and neck, liver or kidney cancer.

The rearrangement uses TRBV5-1 and TRBJ2-7; 7 nucleotides line up with TRBD1. Germline V gives CDR1 SGHRS, CDR2 YFSETQ. Germline trimming cut 6 bases from V and 3 bases from J; bases unmatched to any gene: 9. This CDR3 has 14 amino acids. The DNA for the CDR3 is TGCGCCAGCACCCTTGCAGGGGGAGACTACGAGCAGTACTTC. This translates into CASTLAGGDYEQYF.

The CDR3 DNA sequence: TGTGCCAGCAGCCCCGGGTTAAATTTTTACTATGGCTACACCTTC. Protein sequence: CASSPGLNFYYGYTF. V gene TRBV28 combines with J gene TRBJ1-2; D unclear. The CDR3 has 15 residues. Per germline, CDR1 MDHEN and CDR2 SYDVKM. With 6 bases removed from V and 3 bases from J, the gap between germline ends came to 17 bases.

The CDR3 DNA is TGCGCCAGCAGGCAAGACAGGGGAGGCGAGCAGTACTTC. Translated: CASRQDRGGEQYF. This chain uses TRBV5-1 with TRBJ2-7; 8 bases match TRBD1. Losses at the gene ends were 5 bases for V and 6 bases for J; bases not matched to a gene: 7. The CDR3 spans 13 residues. In germline, CDR1 is SGHRS, CDR2 YFSETQ.